This T cell receptor (beta chain) was documented in a study of blood T cell repertoires in COVID-19. Study in general: Sites across the United States, Italy and Spain contributed samples from acute and convalescent COVID-19. Nucleic acid was either cDNA or gDNA, and it came from T cells, B-cell-depleted T cells, or PBMCs.

This clone was seen a handful of times. The assay was immunoSEQ multiplex PCR, and TCRdb's table has in-frame clones only and misses some. The top ten clones hold 6% to 8% of a sample with some 200,000 clones, around four fifths of them seen once. The CDR3 totals 15 residues. V lost 4 bases to trimming and J lost 5 bases, with 15 bases between them. Germline V gene lookup returns CDR1 SGHNT and CDR2 YYREEE (reference sequence). The TCR comes from a human donor with acute or convalescent COVID-19. The donor label of this sample is uncertain. Sequencing input: peripheral blood. The rearrangement links TRBV5-4 to TRBJ1-4; D gene unclear. CDR3 loop: CASSPGRGTNEKLFF. CDR3 sequence (DNA): TGTGCCAGCAGCCCCGGGCGGGGTACCAATGAAAAACTGTTTTTT.